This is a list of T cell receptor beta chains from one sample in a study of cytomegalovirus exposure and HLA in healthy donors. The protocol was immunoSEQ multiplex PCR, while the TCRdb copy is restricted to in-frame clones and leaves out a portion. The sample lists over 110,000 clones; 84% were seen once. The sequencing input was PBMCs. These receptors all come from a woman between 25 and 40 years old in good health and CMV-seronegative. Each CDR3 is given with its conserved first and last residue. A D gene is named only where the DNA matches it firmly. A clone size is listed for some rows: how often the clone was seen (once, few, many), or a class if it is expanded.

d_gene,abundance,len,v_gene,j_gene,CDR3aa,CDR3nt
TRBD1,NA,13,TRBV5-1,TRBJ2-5,CASSLDRAETQYF,TGCGCCAGCAGCTTAGACAGGGCTGAGACCCAGTACTTC
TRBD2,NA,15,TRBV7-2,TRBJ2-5,CASSSRGGPAETQYF,TGTGCCAGCAGCTCGCGGGGGGGCCCGGCGGAGACCCAGTACTTC
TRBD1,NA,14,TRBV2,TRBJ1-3,CASSSDRGRNTIYF,TGTGCCAGCAGTTCTGACAGGGGTCGGAACACCATATATTTT
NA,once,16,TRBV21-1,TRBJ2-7,CASSIGTGGVSYEQYF,TGTGCCAGCAGCATAGGGACAGGTGGGGTTTCCTACGAGCAGTACTTC
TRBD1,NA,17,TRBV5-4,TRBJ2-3,CASSAVSGTGPTDTQYF,TGTGCCAGCAGCGCAGTCTCCGGGACAGGGCCCACAGATACGCAGTATTTT
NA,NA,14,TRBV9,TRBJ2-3,CASSVGGNTDTQYF,TGTGCCAGCAGCGTCGGCGGAAACACAGATACGCAGTATTTT
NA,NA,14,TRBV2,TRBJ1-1,CASSGRRERTEAFF,TGTGCCAGCAGTGGACGCCGGGAGAGGACTGAAGCTTTCTTT
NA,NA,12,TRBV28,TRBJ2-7,CASSSGGDEQYF,TGTGCCAGCAGTTCCGGCGGGGACGAGCAGTACTTC
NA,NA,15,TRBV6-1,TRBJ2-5,CASIQMGLLQETQYF,TGTGCCAGCATTCAAATGGGGCTACTCCAAGAGACCCAGTACTTC
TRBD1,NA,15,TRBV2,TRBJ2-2,CASSVYGQGTGELFF,TGTGCCAGCAGTGTTTACGGACAGGGAACCGGGGAGCTGTTTTTT
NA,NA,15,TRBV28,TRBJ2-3,CASSFRSQGTDTQYF,TGTGCCAGCAGTTTCCGGAGTCAGGGTACAGATACGCAGTATTTT
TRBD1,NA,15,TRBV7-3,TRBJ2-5,CASSFSGGSQETQYF,TGTGCCAGCAGTTTCTCAGGGGGATCCCAAGAGACCCAGTACTTC
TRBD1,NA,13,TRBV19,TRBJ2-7,CATASDRVYEQYF,TGTGCCACCGCCTCTGACAGGGTCTACGAGCAGTACTTC
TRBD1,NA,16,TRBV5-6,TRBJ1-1,CASSFLDRGMNTEAFF,TGTGCCAGCAGCTTCCTAGACAGGGGCATGAACACTGAAGCTTTCTTT
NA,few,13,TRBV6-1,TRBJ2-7,CASKVGAEGRQYF,TGTGCCAGCAAAGTGGGGGCCGAAGGGAGGCAGTACTTC
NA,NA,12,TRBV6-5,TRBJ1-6,CASSYGGTPLHF,TGTGCCAGCAGTTACGGGGGCACACCCCTCCACTTT
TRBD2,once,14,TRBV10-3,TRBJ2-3,CAIGILAGAGDKYF,TGTGCCATCGGAATCCTAGCGGGGGCTGGTGATAAGTATTTT
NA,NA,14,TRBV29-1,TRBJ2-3,CSVHQPGGTDTQYF,TGCAGCGTTCACCAACCAGGGGGCACAGATACGCAGTATTTT
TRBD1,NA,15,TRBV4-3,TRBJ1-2,CASSQDFGTGYGYTF,TGCGCCAGCAGCCAAGATTTTGGGACAGGGTATGGCTACACCTTC
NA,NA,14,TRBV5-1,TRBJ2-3,CASRQGEGTDTQYF,TGCGCCAGCCGCCAGGGGGAGGGCACAGATACGCAGTATTTT
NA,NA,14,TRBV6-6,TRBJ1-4,CASAPGGFDEKLFF,TGTGCCAGCGCCCCGGGGGGATTCGATGAAAAACTGTTTTTT
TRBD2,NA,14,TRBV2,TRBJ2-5,CASRRTSGGVDQYF,TGTGCCAGCAGAAGGACTAGCGGGGGGGTGGACCAGTACTTC
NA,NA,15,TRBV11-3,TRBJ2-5,CASSLGSKGRETQYF,TGTGCCAGCAGCTTAGGATCTAAGGGGCGGGAGACCCAGTACTTC
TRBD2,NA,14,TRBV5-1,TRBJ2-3,CASTTTSGGDTQYF,TGCGCCAGCACCACTACTAGCGGGGGGGATACGCAGTATTTT
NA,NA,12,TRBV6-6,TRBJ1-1,CASSLTGTEAFF,TGTGCCAGCAGCCTGACTGGTACTGAAGCTTTCTTT
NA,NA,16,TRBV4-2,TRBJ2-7,CASSQDGQRAPYEQYF,TGTGCCAGCAGCCAAGATGGACAGAGAGCGCCCTACGAGCAGTACTTC
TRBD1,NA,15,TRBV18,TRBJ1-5,CASSPGTVINQPQHF,TGTGCCAGCTCACCCGGGACAGTCATCAATCAGCCCCAGCATTTT
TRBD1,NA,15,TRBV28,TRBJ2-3,CASSLQGASTDTQYF,TGTGCCAGCAGTTTACAGGGGGCTAGTACAGATACGCAGTATTTT
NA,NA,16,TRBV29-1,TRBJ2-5,CSTTTGVSWWGETQYF,TGCAGCACAACGACGGGGGTATCCTGGTGGGGAGAGACCCAGTACTTC
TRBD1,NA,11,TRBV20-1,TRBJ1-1,CSAGGRGEAFF,TGCAGTGCGGGGGGCAGGGGGGAAGCTTTCTTT